These 32 T cell receptor beta chains share one sample of origin, sequenced in a study of blood T cell repertoires in COVID-19. This table comes from immunoSEQ multiplex PCR, and its TCRdb copy is limited to in-frame clones, with some not included. The profile shows fewer than 150,000 clones, roughly 80% of them singletons. The source material was peripheral blood. These receptors came from a human donor in a cohort sampled during active COVID-19.

This clone has a single count. The rearrangement uses TRBV3-1 (or the pseudogene TRBV3-2) and TRBJ1-2; 7 nucleotides match TRBD1. After removal of 4 bases from V and 1 base from J, the junction contained 6 bases not matched to a gene. The CDR3 runs to 15 residues. The germline CDR1 and CDR2 sequences are LGHDT and YNNKEL (reference sequence). This CDR3 reads CASSPPDRINYGYTF. CDR3 in DNA: TGTGCCAGCAGCCCCCCGGACAGGATTAACTATGGCTACACCTTC.

The chain couples TRBV6-6 to TRBJ1-3; D remains ambiguous. The V and J ends lost 6 bases and 2 bases respectively, with 17 bases between them. The CDR3 consists of 16 residues. The germline V gene encodes CDR1 MNHNY and CDR2 SVGAGI (reference sequence). In DNA, the CDR3 is TGTGCCAGCAGGGCTTCTGGGCAGGCGACTGGAAACACCATATATTTT. Translated, it gives CASRASGQATGNTIYF.

This clone has just one count. The CDR3 here is CASSGRGGLPQHF. CDR3 DNA sequence: TGTGCCAGCAGTGGGAGAGGGGGTCTGCCCCAGCATTTT. The chain has TRBV6-2 or TRBV6-3 and TRBJ1-5; possible D gene TRBD1, 6 bases. Per the germline V gene, CDR1 is MNHEY and CDR2 is SVGEGT. The CDR3 has 13 amino acids. Trimming stripped 5 bases from V and 9 bases from J, with 14 bases between.

The gene calls are TRBV7-2 and TRBJ1-5; 9 bases are shared with TRBD1. Germline values: CDR1 SGHTA, CDR2 FQGNSA. This CDR3 has 17 amino acids. Trimming cost V 2 bases and J 6 bases; bases outside gene matches: 11. This chain's CDR3 is CASSLTSGGQGFQPQHF. The CDR3 DNA reads as TGTGCCAGCAGCTTAACCTCCGGGGGACAGGGCTTTCAGCCCCAGCATTTT.

The gene calls are TRBV7-3 and TRBJ2-3, with 13 nucleotides matching TRBD2. Per germline, CDR1 SGHTA and CDR2 FQGTGA. The CDR3 has 15 amino acids. V was clipped by 4 bases and J by 5 bases; unmatched bases: 3. DNA of the CDR3: TGTGCCAGCAGCTCAAGGACTAGCGGGGGAGATACGCAGTATTTT. Protein sequence: CASSSRTSGGDTQYF.

The chain employs TRBV6-2 or TRBV6-3 and TRBJ1-5; TRBD1 agrees at 8 bases. Germline CDR1 MNHEY, CDR2 SVGEGT. This CDR3 contains 16 residues. V was clipped by 5 bases and J by 9 bases; unmatched bases: 15. For the CDR3, the DNA is TGTGCCAGCAGTATAGCCCCCAGTCAGGGGGCAAGGCCCCAGCATTTT. Its protein is CASSIAPSQGARPQHF.

The CDR3 bases are TGCAGCGCCCTAGAGGAGACCCAGTACTTC. This sequence encodes CSALEETQYF. The gene calls are TRBV29-1 and TRBJ2-5; D is uncertain. CDR1 SQVTM and CDR2 ANQGSEA come from the germline V gene. The V and J ends lost 7 bases and 5 bases respectively, with 8 bases between them. The length of the CDR3 is 10 residues. The whole variable domain, filled in from reference TRBV29-1 and TRBJ2-5, reads SAVISQKPSRDICQRGTSLTIQCQVDSQVTMMFWYRQQPGQSLTLIATANQGSEATYESGFVIDKFPISRPNLTFSTLTVSNMSPEDSSIYLCSALEETQYFGPGTRLLVL.

The genes are TRBV6-5 and TRBJ1-5; the match to TRBD1 covers 8 bases. Germline V gives CDR1 MNHEY, CDR2 SVGAGI. The CDR3 consists of 14 residues. V gave up 10 bases and J gave up 5 bases; unmatched junction bases: 10. CDR3 in amino acids: CATRAGGRHQPQHF. CDR3 DNA: TGTGCCACCAGAGCAGGGGGCCGGCATCAGCCCCAGCATTTT.

The CDR3 bases are TGTGCCAGCAGTTACAGGGGCTCTGGGGCCAACGTCCTGACTTTC. It specifies CASSYRGSGANVLTF. This chain links TRBV6-2 or TRBV6-3 with TRBJ2-6; tentatively, D is TRBD1 (5 bases). CDR1 is MNHEY and CDR2 is SVGEGT in the germline V gene. Trimming pared 2 bases from V and 0 bases from J, leaving 5 bases between. The CDR3 is made up of 15 amino acids.

CDR3 DNA: TGCGCCAGCAGCCCTTTTGAGGGTGCCACTGAAGCTTTCTTT. It yields the protein CASSPFEGATEAFF. V gene TRBV5-1 combines with J gene TRBJ1-1; D is ambiguous. From germline, CDR1 is SGHRS and CDR2 YFSETQ. Trimming cost V 4 bases and J 4 bases, with 14 bases left between them. The CDR3 covers 14 residues.

The chain joins TRBV5-1 to TRBJ1-6; D is possibly TRBD1 (5 bases). CDR1 is SGHRS and CDR2 is YFSETQ in the germline V gene. There are 14 residues in the CDR3. The V end was cut by 2 bases, the J end by 8 bases, with 11 bases between. The CDR3 region has the DNA TGCGCCAGCAGCTTAAACGGGGGGTATTCACCCCTCCACTTT. Its protein product is CASSLNGGYSPLHF.

V and J are TRBV7-2 and TRBJ1-1; a weak D match, TRBD1 (5 bases). Germline assignment: CDR1 SGHTA and CDR2 FQGNSA. The length of the CDR3 is 13 residues. The V and J ends lost 6 bases and 8 bases respectively, with 16 bases between them. The CDR3 region is CASSRPGLLEAFF. CDR3 bases: TGTGCCAGCAGTCGACCAGGGTTACTCGAAGCTTTCTTT.

The chain uses TRBV9 and TRBJ2-7, with D possibly matching TRBD1 (6 bases). Trimming took off 8 bases at V and 3 bases at J, with 18 bases between the two ends. This CDR3 is built from 14 residues. In germline, CDR1 is SGDLS, CDR2 YYNGEE. The CDR3 loop is CASSPRRDNYEQYF. The CDR3 bases are TGTGCCAGTAGTCCGCGTCGGGACAACTACGAGCAGTACTTC.

Comments on this clone: The limits of the CDR3 on the DNA are not certain, so only TCRdb's listed CDR3 is given. This chain links TRBV1 with TRBJ1-5; the D call in the table, TRBD1, was not verified against the DNA. TRBV1 is given as a pseudogene. The CDR3 spans 19 residues, counting both ends. The CDR3 here is CTSSQIVKWGAGARQPQHF.

CDR3 protein: CASLAGVNTGELFF. For the CDR3, the DNA is TGTGCCAGCCTAGCGGGGGTGAACACCGGGGAGCTGTTTTTT. The V call is TRBV10-3, the J call TRBJ2-2; TRBD2 agrees at 10 bases. Germline-derived CDR1 and CDR2 are ENHRY and SYGVKD. The CDR3 is 14 amino acids. Trimming at V came to 10 bases and at J to 1 base, leaving 3 bases not matched to a gene.

The chain uses TRBV14 and TRBJ2-1; 8 nucleotides match TRBD2. CDR1 and CDR2 (germline): SGHDN, FVKESK. V was clipped by 4 bases and J by 12 bases; unmatched bases: 14. This CDR3 has 15 amino acids. The CDR3 DNA reads TGTGCCAGCAGCCCCGGACTAGCAGGACCTCGTGGGCAGTTCTTC. This sequence encodes CASSPGLAGPRGQFF. Supplemented by reference TRBV14 and TRBJ2-1, the full variable domain reads EAGVTQFPSHSVIEKGQTVTLRCDPISGHDNLYWYRRVMGKEIKFLLHFVKESKQDESGMPNNRFLAERTGGTYSTLKVQPAELEDSGVYFCASSPGLAGPRGQFFGPGTRLTVL.

The V gene is TRBV28, the J gene TRBJ1-1; the D is unclear. Germline V lookup: CDR1 MDHEN, CDR2 SYDVKM. V dropped 8 bases and J dropped 3 bases, with 10 bases sitting between them. The CDR3 loop spans 12 amino acids. CDR3 protein: CASFGLHTEAFF. As DNA, the CDR3 is TGTGCCAGCTTTGGGCTGCACACTGAAGCTTTCTTT.

The rearrangement joins TRBV5-1 to TRBJ1-1; D gene unclear. Trimming stripped 3 bases from V and 4 bases from J, with 10 bases between. This CDR3 region has 13 residues. CDR1 SGHRS and CDR2 YFSETQ come from the germline V gene. The CDR3 loop reads CASSSRVGTEAFF. CDR3 nucleotide sequence: TGCGCCAGCAGCTCGAGGGTGGGCACTGAAGCTTTCTTT.

The V and J genes are TRBV5-1 and TRBJ1-1; D remains ambiguous. V dropped 1 base and J dropped 3 bases, with 13 bases sitting between them. CDR1 is SGHRS, CDR2 YFSETQ, per germline. This CDR3 has 15 residues. The CDR3 spells CASSLRGNRDTEAFF. The DNA for the CDR3 is TGCGCCAGCAGCTTGCGAGGAAACCGGGACACTGAAGCTTTCTTT. Variable domain in full (rest from reference TRBV5-1 and TRBJ1-1): KAGVTQTPRYLIKTRGQQVTLSCSPISGHRSVSWYQQTPGQGLQFLFEYFSETQRNKGNFPGRFSGRQFSNSRSEMNVSTLELGDSALYLCASSLRGNRDTEAFFGQGTRLTVV.

Here the CDR3 DNA reads TGTGCCAGCAGCTTGTCCGGGACAGGGGGCTATGGCTACACCTTC. Translating it yields CASSLSGTGGYGYTF. This chain links TRBV5-6 with TRBJ1-2, with 11 bases lining up with TRBD1. Germline CDR1 SGHDT, CDR2 YYEEEE. The CDR3 spans 15 residues. The J segment lost 4 bases and the V segment lost 1 base, leaving 3 bases of the junction unmatched.

The chain is built from TRBV6-6 and TRBJ2-7; 7 positions agree with TRBD1. Germline-derived CDR1 and CDR2 are MNHNY and SVGAGI (reference sequence). The CDR3 covers 14 residues. Germline trimming cut 6 bases from V and 6 bases from J; bases unmatched to any gene: 11. The CDR3 loop is CASRPQGSRGEQYF. The CDR3 nucleotides are TGTGCCAGCAGACCACAGGGGTCCCGGGGCGAGCAGTACTTC.

The chain uses TRBV6-2 or TRBV6-3 and TRBJ1-5; a possible D gene is TRBD1 (5 bases). The CDR3 spans 16 residues. CDR1 MNHEY and CDR2 SVGEGT come from the germline V gene. Trimming pared 6 bases from V and 0 bases from J, leaving 15 bases between. The DNA for the CDR3 is TGTGCCAGCAGCCCCCAGGAGGGGATTAGCAATCAGCCCCAGCATTTT. Protein product: CASSPQEGISNQPQHF.

The chain recombines TRBV6-7 with TRBJ2-5, with D possibly TRBD1 on 6 matching bases. TRBV6-7 is an ORF, and what it does is uncertain. This CDR3 is built from 15 residues. Trimming removed 4 bases at V and 7 bases at J, with 19 bases between. CDR3 in amino acids: CASSCLGATVGTQYF. The CDR3 DNA follows: TGTGCCAGCAGTTGCCTGGGGGCCACCGTTGGGACCCAGTACTTC.

The chain is built from TRBV5-1 and TRBJ2-1; TRBD2 is a possible D gene (5 bases). This CDR3 spans 16 amino acids. Germline V gene data show CDR1 as SGHRS and CDR2 as YFSETQ. V shed 2 bases and J shed 1 base, with 13 bases lying between them. In DNA, the CDR3 is TGCGCCAGCAGCTTCGGACTGCCGGGTTCCTACAATGAGCAGTTCTTC. Translation: CASSFGLPGSYNEQFF. Filled out from reference TRBV5-1 and TRBJ2-1, the complete variable domain reads KAGVTQTPRYLIKTRGQQVTLSCSPISGHRSVSWYQQTPGQGLQFLFEYFSETQRNKGNFPGRFSGRQFSNSRSEMNVSTLELGDSALYLCASSFGLPGSYNEQFFGPGTRLTVL.

This clone was detected ten times or more. The chain links TRBV28 to TRBJ1-6; TRBD1 is a possible D gene (5 bases). The CDR3 covers 16 residues. The V gene lost 6 bases and the J gene lost 2 bases, with 14 bases spanning the gap. The germline V gene has CDR1 MDHEN and CDR2 SYDVKM. The CDR3 here is CASRSRGGAYNSPLHF. The CDR3 DNA reads TGTGCCAGCAGATCCCGGGGAGGGGCCTATAATTCACCCCTCCACTTT.

The J gene is TRBJ1-2, the V gene TRBV28; TRBD1 matches 8 bases. The CDR3 totals 12 residues. Germline CDR1 reads MDHEN; CDR2 reads SYDVKM. J was trimmed by 8 bases and V by 4 bases; bases with no gene match: 3. CDR3 coding DNA: TGTGCCAGCAGTTCGACAGGGGAAGGCTACACCTTC. It specifies CASSSTGEGYTF.

The J gene is TRBJ1-3, the V gene TRBV6-1, with no clear D. This CDR3 has 16 residues. Germline V lookup: CDR1 MNHNS, CDR2 SASEGT. V lost 1 base, J lost 0 bases, and 10 bases lay in between. CDR3 loop: CASSEVFWSSGNTIYF. As DNA, the CDR3 is TGTGCCAGCAGTGAAGTTTTCTGGAGCTCTGGAAACACCATATATTTT.

V and J are TRBV7-8 and TRBJ2-3, with 11 bases aligning to TRBD2. CDR1 is SGHVS, CDR2 FQNEAQ, per germline. The CDR3 covers 15 residues. V gave up 6 bases and J gave up 7 bases; unmatched junction bases: 9. The CDR3 nucleotides are TGTGCCAGCAGGAGGGATAGCGGGGGGGCCTATACGCAGTATTTT. Amino acid sequence: CASRRDSGGAYTQYF.

The chain employs TRBV4-1 and TRBJ1-6; D gene ambiguous. The V gene lost 6 bases and the J gene lost 9 bases, with 21 bases spanning the gap. The CDR3 is 16 residues long. Germline values: CDR1 MGHRA, CDR2 YSYEKL. The CDR3 loop is CASRHFQRFLSSPLHF. The CDR3 DNA is TGCGCCAGCAGACACTTTCAGAGGTTTCTATCTTCACCCCTCCACTTT.

As to this clone: Other DNA sequences in this specimen translate into the identical CDR3. V and J are TRBV7-3 and TRBJ2-3; 11 bases agree with TRBD2. CDR1 and CDR2 from the germline V gene are SGHTA and FQGTGA. The CDR3 consists of 15 residues. Germline trimming cut 5 bases from V and 0 bases from J; bases unmatched to any gene: 1. Here the CDR3 reads CASSLAGGSTDTQYF. The CDR3 nucleotides are TGTGCCAGCAGCCTAGCGGGGGGTAGCACAGATACGCAGTATTTT.

This chain uses TRBV7-8 with TRBJ2-1; TRBD2 is a possible D gene (5 bases). CDR1 and CDR2 from the germline V gene are SGHVS and FQNEAQ. The CDR3 runs 11 residues. V gave up 6 bases and J gave up 8 bases, with 8 bases separating them. CDR3 residues: CASSMRDEQFF. The CDR3, as DNA: TGTGCCAGCAGTATGAGGGATGAGCAGTTCTTC.

With respect to this clone: A junction boundary mismatches the germline segment, possibly from a read error. The CDR3 loop is CASSLGGQGETQYF. DNA for the CDR3: TGTGCTAGCAGCTTAGGGGGACAGGGAGAGACCCAGTACTTC. The chain links TRBV7-7 to TRBJ2-5, with 9 bases matching TRBD1. Germline CDR1 reads SSHAT; CDR2 reads FNYEAQ (reference sequence). The CDR3 is 14 residues long.